These 9 T cell receptor beta chains were all obtained from the same sample, sequenced in a study of regulatory T cells in long-lasting Graves disease. For TCR beta, libraries came from iRepertoire HTBI primers and Arm-PCR of CDR3 regions. Via MiXCR, TCRdb re-called the multiplex PCR reads, giving one row per CDR3 protein. Here the sample spans around 500,000 distinct CDR3 sequences, less than 25% being singletons. The time point: persistent/refractory GD, antithyroid drugs over 5 years with positive TRAb. Following extraction of RNA from PBMCs, that RNA was used to make the TCR library. The sample here was peripheral blood mononuclear cells (PBMCs), taken when the disease was refractory, from a patient treated with antithyroid drugs. Every receptor here comes from a female donor with Graves disease.

This clonotype was picked up many times. V is TRBV11-2 and J is TRBJ1-1, with D unclear. Between the trimmed V and J ends, which lost 0 bases and 2 bases, there was a span of 4 bases. This CDR3 is 13 amino acids long. Germline V gene data show CDR1 as SGHAT and CDR2 as FQNNGV. In DNA, the CDR3 is TGTGCCAGCAGCTTAGACCTAAACACTGAAGCTTTCTTT. As protein: CASSLDLNTEAFF. Full variable domain (missing parts from reference TRBV11-2 and TRBJ1-1): EAGVAQSPRYKIIEKRQSVAFWCNPISGHATLYWYQQILGQGPKLLIQFQNNGVVDDSQLPKDRFSAERLKGVDSTLKIQPAKLEDSAVYLCASSLDLNTEAFFGQGTRLTVV.

This chain's CDR3 is CASSYSDRAYGYTF. Here the CDR3 DNA reads TGTGCCAGCAGTTACTCGGACAGAGCCTATGGCTACACCTTC. The chain combines TRBV6-2 or TRBV6-3 with TRBJ1-2; tentative D call: TRBD1 (6 bases). Germline-derived CDR1 and CDR2 are MNHEY and SVGEGT. Trimming took 0 bases from V and 4 from J, leaving 9 bases between them. The CDR3 totals 14 residues.

This clonotype was counted a single time. The rearrangement uses TRBV3-2 and TRBJ2-7; the D call of TRBD1 is as the table states it, not checked on the DNA. TRBV3-2 is a pseudogene locus. The CDR3 consists of 16 residues. Written as DNA, the CDR3 is TGTGCCAGCAGCCAACTCCGGGACAGCCAATCCTACGAGCAGTACTTC. It yields the protein CASSQLRDSQSYEQYF.

This clonotype was detected many times. The gene calls are TRBV11-2 and TRBJ1-1; unclear D gene. Trimming stripped 4 bases from V and 5 bases from J, with 17 bases between. This CDR3 contains 15 residues. Germline CDR1 and CDR2: SGHAT and FQNNGV. CDR3 in amino acids: CASSSPTDGVTEAFF. The CDR3 DNA sequence: TGTGCCAGCAGCTCGCCTACAGACGGCGTGACTGAAGCTTTCTTT. Filled out from reference TRBV11-2 and TRBJ1-1, the complete variable domain reads EAGVAQSPRYKIIEKRQSVAFWCNPISGHATLYWYQQILGQGPKLLIQFQNNGVVDDSQLPKDRFSAERLKGVDSTLKIQPAKLEDSAVYLCASSSPTDGVTEAFFGQGTRLTVV.

This clonotype appeared a few times. The chain joins TRBV28 to TRBJ2-1, with 7 bases identical to TRBD2. There are 13 residues in the CDR3. Germline V lookup: CDR1 MDHEN, CDR2 SYDVKM. J was trimmed by 9 bases and V by 7 bases; bases with no gene match: 9. The CDR3 DNA is TGTGCCAGCAACTTTGGGGGGGACGGTGAGCAGTTCTTC. This sequence encodes CASNFGGDGEQFF.

The chain combines TRBV18 with TRBJ2-6, with 9 bases aligning to TRBD1. CDR1 and CDR2 (germline): KGHSH, LQKENI. Trimming removed 3 bases from V and 1 base from J; junction bases left unmatched: 7. The CDR3 consists of 18 residues. The CDR3 sequence: CASSPVGQGISGANVLTF. The DNA of the CDR3 is TGTGCCAGCTCACCGGTCGGACAGGGGATTTCTGGGGCCAACGTCCTGACTTTC.

This clonotype turned up a few times. The CDR3 DNA reads TGCGCCAGCAGCAGCCGGGACGGCGGCTACGAGCAGTACTTC. Translation gives CASSSRDGGYEQYF. V gene TRBV4-1 combines with J gene TRBJ2-7; D assignment may be TRBD1 or TRBD2 (5 bases each). Germline V CDR1 and CDR2: MGHRA, YSYEKL. Between the trimmed V and J ends, which lost 5 bases and 3 bases, there was a span of 14 bases. The CDR3 contains 14 residues.

This clonotype was observed at least ten times. The chain combines TRBV29-1 with TRBJ2-7, with 8 nucleotides matching TRBD1. CDR3 length: 13 amino acids. V trimming: 3 bases; J trimming: 11 bases; junction bases outside the gene matches: 12. The germline V gene encodes CDR1 SQVTM and CDR2 ANQGSEA. Written as DNA, the CDR3 is TGCAGCGTTGAGATCGGACAGGGTTCGTTAGAGTACTTC. Protein product: CSVEIGQGSLEYF.

Ten or more counts support this clonotype. The rearrangement joins TRBV10-3 to TRBJ1-5; a possible D gene is TRBD1 (6 bases). With 2 bases removed from V and 1 base from J, the gap between germline ends came to 12 bases. CDR3 length: 16 residues. CDR1 and CDR2 from the germline V gene are ENHRY and SYGVKD. The CDR3: CAISERGGRSNQPQHF. Here the CDR3 DNA reads TGTGCCATCAGTGAGAGAGGGGGAAGGAGCAATCAGCCCCAGCATTTT.